The rows below give T cell receptor beta chains drawn from one sample of a study of cytomegalovirus exposure and HLA in healthy donors. Sequenced by immunoSEQ multiplex PCR; TCRdb stores in-frame clones only, minus some. The sample records 250,000 to 400,000 clones, around 90% being singletons. The sample taken for sequencing was PBMCs. All receptors derive from a young man in good health and CMV-seronegative. The CDR3 runs from the conserved cysteine through the conserved F or W. The D gene is left open where the match is weak. The listing skips clone size in some rows; elsewhere it reads once, few, many or a size class.

clone size: NA; J gene: TRBJ2-2; V gene: TRBV5-8; D gene: TRBD1; CDR3 DNA: TGTGCCAGCAGCAACGGACAGGGGGCGAACACCGGGGAGCTGTTTTTT; CDR3 protein: CASSNGQGANTGELFF
clone size: NA; J gene: TRBJ1-2; V gene: TRBV5-4; D gene: TRBD1; CDR3 DNA: TGTGCCAGCAGCCCCGCGGACAGGGGTGGTTTGGAGGGCTACACCTTC; CDR3 protein: CASSPADRGGLEGYTF
clone size: NA; J gene: TRBJ1-4; V gene: TRBV2; D gene: NA; CDR3 DNA: TGTGCCAGCAGTGGGGAGGCCCTTGGGTTAAATGAAAAACTGTTTTTT; CDR3 protein: CASSGEALGLNEKLFF
clone size: NA; J gene: TRBJ2-7; V gene: TRBV2; D gene: TRBD2; CDR3 DNA: TGTGCCAGCAGCCAGGGACTAGCGGGGGGGCGCGAGCAGTACTTC; CDR3 protein: CASSQGLAGGREQYF
clone size: NA; J gene: TRBJ1-1; V gene: TRBV6-4; D gene: TRBD1; CDR3 DNA: TGTGCCAGCAGTGCCGGGACAGGGGGCTCCCACGCTTTCTTT; CDR3 protein: CASSAGTGGSHAFF
clone size: NA; J gene: TRBJ2-7; V gene: TRBV7-2; D gene: NA; CDR3 DNA: TGTGCCAGCAGCTCGGACTTCTACGAGCAGTACTTC; CDR3 protein: CASSSDFYEQYF
clone size: NA; J gene: TRBJ1-2; V gene: TRBV7-2; D gene: NA; CDR3 DNA: TGTGCCAGCAGCCGCCCGGGAGAGGGAGGCTACACCTTC; CDR3 protein: CASSRPGEGGYTF
clone size: few; J gene: TRBJ1-2; V gene: TRBV14; D gene: NA; CDR3 DNA: TGTGCCAGCAGCTCGACACCCTATGGCTACACCTTC; CDR3 protein: CASSSTPYGYTF
clone size: NA; J gene: TRBJ2-7; V gene: TRBV2; D gene: TRBD2; CDR3 DNA: TGTGCCAGCAGTGAAAGCCCCCAGCGGGGGGGAACCTACGAGCAGTACTTC; CDR3 protein: CASSESPQRGGTYEQYF
clone size: once; J gene: TRBJ1-2; V gene: TRBV6-6; D gene: NA; CDR3 DNA: TGTGCCAGCACCCAAGGACTGGAGGATGGCTACACCTTC; CDR3 protein: CASTQGLEDGYTF
clone size: NA; J gene: TRBJ1-1; V gene: TRBV4-1; D gene: NA; CDR3 DNA: TGCGCCAGCAGCTGGGCCCGCAAAGGCACTGAAGCTTTCTTT; CDR3 protein: CASSWARKGTEAFF
clone size: NA; J gene: TRBJ2-5; V gene: TRBV5-6; D gene: TRBD2; CDR3 DNA: TGTGCCAGCAGCATCTGGGGGGGGTCTGAGACCCAGTACTTC; CDR3 protein: CASSIWGGSETQYF
clone size: NA; J gene: TRBJ2-7; V gene: TRBV6-1; D gene: NA; CDR3 DNA: TGTGCCAGCAGCCCCGGGGACAAGTCCTACGAGCAGTACTTC; CDR3 protein: CASSPGDKSYEQYF
clone size: NA; J gene: TRBJ2-1; V gene: TRBV10-1; D gene: TRBD2; CDR3 DNA: TGCGCCAGCAGTGAATGGCTAGCGGGGCCTGAGCAGTTCTTC; CDR3 protein: CASSEWLAGPEQFF
clone size: NA; J gene: TRBJ2-1; V gene: TRBV11-2; D gene: NA; CDR3 DNA: TGTGCCAGCAGCTTATTCGCGGGCATCGAGCAGTTCTTC; CDR3 protein: CASSLFAGIEQFF
clone size: NA; J gene: TRBJ1-4; V gene: TRBV2; D gene: TRBD1; CDR3 DNA: TGTGCCAGCAGTGGCGAGGGACAGGCCTATGAAAAACTGTTTTTT; CDR3 protein: CASSGEGQAYEKLFF
clone size: NA; J gene: TRBJ1-2; V gene: TRBV4-1; D gene: NA; CDR3 DNA: TGCGCCAGCAGCCACCTGGCCCAGGCGGGCTACACCTTC; CDR3 protein: CASSHLAQAGYTF
clone size: NA; J gene: TRBJ1-1; V gene: TRBV9; D gene: TRBD1; CDR3 DNA: TGTGCCAGCAGTCAGTGGGACAGGGTGAACACTGAAGCTTTCTTT; CDR3 protein: CASSQWDRVNTEAFF
clone size: NA; J gene: TRBJ2-2; V gene: TRBV6-6; D gene: NA; CDR3 DNA: TGTGCCAGCAGCGACGGGCAGGGCAGAACCGGGGAGCTGTTTTTT; CDR3 protein: CASSDGQGRTGELFF
clone size: NA; J gene: TRBJ1-6; V gene: TRBV5-6; D gene: NA; CDR3 DNA: TGTGCCAGCAGCTTATCCAGGCCGTCGTCCCTCCACTTT; CDR3 protein: CASSLSRPSSLHF
clone size: NA; J gene: TRBJ2-2; V gene: TRBV2; D gene: TRBD2; CDR3 DNA: TGTGCCAGCAGTCGGGGGGGTTCGAACACCGGGGAGCTGTTTTTT; CDR3 protein: CASSRGGSNTGELFF
clone size: NA; J gene: TRBJ2-7; V gene: TRBV27; D gene: TRBD2; CDR3 DNA: TGTGCCAGCAGTTTAGCGGGGGGTGATTACGAGCAGTACTTC; CDR3 protein: CASSLAGGDYEQYF
clone size: NA; J gene: TRBJ1-2; V gene: TRBV18; D gene: NA; CDR3 DNA: TGTGCCAGCTCAGAGGGACAAGCCTATGGCTACACCTTC; CDR3 protein: CASSEGQAYGYTF
clone size: NA; J gene: TRBJ1-1; V gene: TRBV5-1; D gene: TRBD1; CDR3 DNA: TGCGCCAGCAGTTTAGGGACAGTGAACACTGAAGCTTTCTTT; CDR3 protein: CASSLGTVNTEAFF
clone size: NA; J gene: TRBJ2-7; V gene: TRBV19; D gene: TRBD1; CDR3 DNA: TGTGCCAGTAGTATTCTCGACAGGGGTTTAAACGAGCAGTACTTC; CDR3 protein: CASSILDRGLNEQYF
clone size: NA; J gene: TRBJ2-1; V gene: TRBV12-1; D gene: NA; CDR3 DNA: TGTGCCGGCTTCAATGAGCAGTTCTTC; CDR3 protein: CAGFNEQFF
clone size: NA; J gene: TRBJ1-5; V gene: TRBV6-1; D gene: NA; CDR3 DNA: TGTGCCAGCAGTGATTGGCGCAATCAGCCCCAGCATTTT; CDR3 protein: CASSDWRNQPQHF
clone size: NA; J gene: TRBJ1-3; V gene: TRBV5-6; D gene: NA; CDR3 DNA: TGTGCCAGCAGTCCCCTACAGGGAAGCTCTGGAAACACCATATATTTT; CDR3 protein: CASSPLQGSSGNTIYF
clone size: NA; J gene: TRBJ2-3; V gene: TRBV5-1; D gene: NA; CDR3 DNA: TGCGCCAGCAGCTTCGATACCAGGAGGGTAGGCACAGATACGCAGTATTTT; CDR3 protein: CASSFDTRRVGTDTQYF
clone size: NA; J gene: TRBJ2-4; V gene: TRBV29-1; D gene: TRBD1; CDR3 DNA: TGCAGCGTTCCAGGGACAGGTTTCGACATTCAGTACTTC; CDR3 protein: CSVPGTGFDIQYF
clone size: once; J gene: TRBJ1-4; V gene: TRBV7-2; D gene: NA; CDR3 DNA: TGTGCCAGCAGCTTACGTGCGGGGGGCGCAAATGAAAAACTGTTTTTT; CDR3 protein: CASSLRAGGANEKLFF
clone size: once; J gene: TRBJ1-6; V gene: TRBV6-5; D gene: TRBD1; CDR3 DNA: TGTGCCAGCAGGGACAGGGGGTATACGGTTCCCCTCCACTTT; CDR3 protein: CASRDRGYTVPLHF
clone size: NA; J gene: TRBJ1-4; V gene: TRBV27; D gene: TRBD1; CDR3 DNA: TGTGCCAGCAGAATACAGGGGGCGCTGGCTAATGAAAAACTGTTTTTT; CDR3 protein: CASRIQGALANEKLFF
clone size: NA; J gene: TRBJ2-7; V gene: TRBV27; D gene: TRBD2; CDR3 DNA: TGTGCCAGCAGTCAGACTAGCGGGGGTTTTTACGAGCAGTACTTC; CDR3 protein: CASSQTSGGFYEQYF
clone size: NA; J gene: TRBJ1-2; V gene: TRBV19; D gene: TRBD1; CDR3 DNA: TGTGCCAGTGGAGAGACAGGGGTAAACTATGGCTACACCTTC; CDR3 protein: CASGETGVNYGYTF
clone size: NA; J gene: TRBJ2-1; V gene: TRBV2; D gene: TRBD1; CDR3 DNA: TGTGCCAGCAGGTCAGGACAGGGTTCCTACAATGAGCAGTTCTTC; CDR3 protein: CASRSGQGSYNEQFF
clone size: NA; J gene: TRBJ1-3; V gene: TRBV2; D gene: TRBD1; CDR3 DNA: TGTGCCAGCAGTGAGACAGGGGGTCCTTTCTCTGGAAACACCATATATTTT; CDR3 protein: CASSETGGPFSGNTIYF
clone size: NA; J gene: TRBJ1-1; V gene: TRBV29-1; D gene: NA; CDR3 DNA: TGCAGCGTTGAAGGTCGGTTTGTGAACACTGAAGCTTTCTTT; CDR3 protein: CSVEGRFVNTEAFF
clone size: NA; J gene: TRBJ1-1; V gene: TRBV18; D gene: TRBD1; CDR3 DNA: TGTGCCAGCTCATCGGGACAGGGTATGAACACTGAAGCTTTCTTT; CDR3 protein: CASSSGQGMNTEAFF
clone size: NA; J gene: TRBJ2-3; V gene: TRBV5-6; D gene: NA; CDR3 DNA: TGTGCCAGCAGCCTCACGTCCGGTTCGCAGTATTTT; CDR3 protein: CASSLTSGSQYF
clone size: NA; J gene: TRBJ1-6; V gene: TRBV5-1; D gene: NA; CDR3 DNA: TGCGCCAGTACCCCCGCGGGTCCCAATTCACCCCTCCACTTT; CDR3 protein: CASTPAGPNSPLHF
clone size: once; J gene: TRBJ1-1; V gene: TRBV11-3; D gene: NA; CDR3 DNA: TGTGCCAGTCACAGGACGACGAACACTGAAGCTTTCTTT; CDR3 protein: CASHRTTNTEAFF
clone size: NA; J gene: TRBJ2-7; V gene: TRBV15; D gene: TRBD2; CDR3 DNA: TGTGCCACCAGCAGGGGACTAGCGGGGGGGATTCCTTCCTACGAGCAGTACTTC; CDR3 protein: CATSRGLAGGIPSYEQYF
clone size: NA; J gene: TRBJ2-3; V gene: TRBV5-1; D gene: NA; CDR3 DNA: TGCGCCAGCTTAAATACGGGGGAACGCACAGATACGCAGTATTTT; CDR3 protein: CASLNTGERTDTQYF
clone size: NA; J gene: TRBJ1-1; V gene: TRBV30; D gene: NA; CDR3 DNA: TGTGCCTGGAGTGTAGTGGGCTGGAACACTGAAGCTTTCTTT; CDR3 protein: CAWSVVGWNTEAFF
clone size: NA; J gene: TRBJ2-3; V gene: TRBV29-1; D gene: NA; CDR3 DNA: TGCAGCGCCAAGGCACTCCGGACAACCACTAGCACAGATACGCAGTATTTT; CDR3 protein: CSAKALRTTTSTDTQYF
clone size: NA; J gene: TRBJ2-5; V gene: TRBV9; D gene: TRBD1; CDR3 DNA: TGTGCCAGCAGCATTGGACAGGGACAAGAGACCCAGTACTTC; CDR3 protein: CASSIGQGQETQYF
clone size: NA; J gene: TRBJ1-2; V gene: TRBV18; D gene: TRBD1; CDR3 DNA: TGTGCCAGCTCACCAGGGGACAGCCACTATGGCTACACCTTC; CDR3 protein: CASSPGDSHYGYTF
clone size: NA; J gene: TRBJ1-1; V gene: TRBV7-2; D gene: NA; CDR3 DNA: TGTGCCAGCAGCCCAACAAGACAGGTAAATGAAGCTTTCTTT; CDR3 protein: CASSPTRQVNEAFF
clone size: NA; J gene: TRBJ1-3; V gene: TRBV6-1; D gene: NA; CDR3 DNA: TGTGCTAGTGGAAGGGACTTCTCTGGAAACACCATATATTTT; CDR3 protein: CASGRDFSGNTIYF
clone size: NA; J gene: TRBJ2-1; V gene: TRBV27; D gene: NA; CDR3 DNA: TGTGCCAGCAGTAACAGGTATCCGAGCAATGAGCAGTTCTTC; CDR3 protein: CASSNRYPSNEQFF
clone size: NA; J gene: TRBJ1-4; V gene: TRBV15; D gene: NA; CDR3 DNA: TGTGCCACCAGCAGAGATCAAGAGCCAACTAATGAAAAACTGTTTTTT; CDR3 protein: CATSRDQEPTNEKLFF
clone size: NA; J gene: TRBJ1-4; V gene: TRBV7-7; D gene: TRBD1; CDR3 DNA: TGTGCCAGCAGCTTGGTATCAAAGGGGACAGGTCAGCCTAATGAAAAACTGTTTTTT; CDR3 protein: CASSLVSKGTGQPNEKLFF
clone size: NA; J gene: TRBJ2-2; V gene: TRBV5-4; D gene: TRBD1; CDR3 DNA: TGTGCCAGCAGCTTGGAAAGGACAGGGGGCATTCCCGGGGAGCTGTTTTTT; CDR3 protein: CASSLERTGGIPGELFF